Below, one T cell receptor beta chain is given with its context. Its antigen remains unknown. Germline V CDR1 and CDR2: SGHVS, FQNEAQ. Trimming stripped 1 base from V and 1 base from J, with 7 bases between. CDR3 length: 14 residues. This entry is derived from a study of vaccination effects on CD4 cells after COVID-19. Turning to the study itself: It was a median of 72 days after the second dose that post-vaccine samples were obtained.

The repertoire was sequenced with immunoSEQ multiplex PCR; TCRdb's copy has only in-frame clones and lacks some. The table has approximately 65,000 clones, 70% to 75% seen once. The ViraFEST assay expanded antigen-specific CD4+ T cells with viral peptide pools before sequencing. The culture ran for nine to eleven days, and then CD4+ T cells were isolated. The vaccine given was either BNT162b2 or mRNA-1273, in two doses. The sample in question was CD4+ T cells from PBMCs cultured with HCoV-229E spike peptides, obtained after COVID-19 vaccination. This sequence joins TRBV7-8 and TRBJ1-1; D is unclear. The sequence came from a human donor who received a COVID-19 vaccine. DNA for the CDR3: TGTGCCAGCAGCTTAGTCGCTTCGAACACTGAAGCTTTCTTT. Translating gives CASSLVASNTEAFF.